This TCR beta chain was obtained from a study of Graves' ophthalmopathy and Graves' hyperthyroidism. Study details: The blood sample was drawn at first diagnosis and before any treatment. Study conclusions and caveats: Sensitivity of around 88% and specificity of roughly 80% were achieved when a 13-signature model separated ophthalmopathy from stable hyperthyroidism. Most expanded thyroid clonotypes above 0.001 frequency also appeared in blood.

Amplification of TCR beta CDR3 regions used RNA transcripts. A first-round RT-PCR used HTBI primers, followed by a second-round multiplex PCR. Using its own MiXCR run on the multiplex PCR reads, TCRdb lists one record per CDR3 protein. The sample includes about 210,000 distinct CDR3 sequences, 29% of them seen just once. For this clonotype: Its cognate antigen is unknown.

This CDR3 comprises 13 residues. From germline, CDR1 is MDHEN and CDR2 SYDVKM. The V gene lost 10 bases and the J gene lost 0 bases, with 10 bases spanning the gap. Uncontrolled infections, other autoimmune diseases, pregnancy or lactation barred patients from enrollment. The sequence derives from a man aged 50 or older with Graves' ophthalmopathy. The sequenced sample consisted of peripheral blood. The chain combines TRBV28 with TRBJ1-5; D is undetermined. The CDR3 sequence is CATETYSNQPQHF. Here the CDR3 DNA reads TGTGCCACAGAAACTTATAGCAATCAGCCCCAGCATTTT.